Below, 19 T cell receptor beta chains from the same sample are listed, as sequenced in a study of blood T cell repertoires in COVID-19. TCRdb's table, derived via immunoSEQ multiplex PCR, lists solely in-frame clones and lacks some. The table has more than 25,000 clones, roughly 85% seen once. The sequenced sample consisted of peripheral blood. The receptors come from a man in his sixties with active COVID-19.

The chain is built from TRBV19 and TRBJ1-1, with a tentative D call TRBD1 (6 bases). V was shortened by 6 bases and J by 0 bases, with 14 bases between the two germline ends. Germline values: CDR1 LNHDA, CDR2 SQIVND (reference sequence). The CDR3 runs to 15 residues. CDR3 sequence reads: CASSSTGRLNTEAFF. DNA for the CDR3: TGTGCCAGTAGCTCCACAGGGCGTTTGAACACTGAAGCTTTCTTT. Full variable domain (outside the CDR3, taken from reference TRBV19 and TRBJ1-1): DGGITQSPKYLFRKEGQNVTLSCEQNLNHDAMYWYRQDPGQGLRLIYYSQIVNDFQKGDIAEGYSVSREKKESFPLTVTSAQKNPTAFYLCASSSTGRLNTEAFFGQGTRLTVV.

The V gene is TRBV6-6, the J gene TRBJ2-4, with TRBD2 matching 15 bases. This CDR3 region has 15 residues. V lost 4 bases to trimming and J lost 7 bases; unmatched junction nucleotides: 2. Germline values: CDR1 MNHNY, CDR2 SVGAGI (reference sequence). For the CDR3, the DNA is TGTGCCAGCAGTTTAGGACTAGCGGGAGGGAACATTCAGTACTTC. Residues: CASSLGLAGGNIQYF.

The chain joins TRBV27 to TRBJ2-7; 12 positions match TRBD2. Per germline, CDR1 MNHEY and CDR2 SMNVEV (reference sequence). The CDR3 is 19 amino acids. With V trimmed by 0 bases and J by 2 bases, 11 bases remained unmatched. The CDR3 DNA is TGTGCCAGCAGTTTATCCCGACTAGCGGGAGTCCAGAGTCCCTACGAGCAGTACTTC. Translated: CASSLSRLAGVQSPYEQYF.

This clone was seen only once. CDR3 sequence (DNA): TGTGCCAGCAGCCAAAGGCGGTACGAGCAGTACTTC. Its protein product is CASSQRRYEQYF. The rearrangement links TRBV14 to TRBJ2-7; D is unresolved. CDR3 length equals 12 residues. From germline, CDR1 is SGHDN and CDR2 FVKESK. Trimming pared 2 bases from V and 4 bases from J, leaving 6 bases between.

CDR3 protein: CASMGRQETQYF. The CDR3 nucleotides read TGTGCCAGCATGGGGAGGCAAGAGACCCAGTACTTC. The chain combines TRBV6-5 with TRBJ2-5; D may be TRBD2 (6 bases). The CDR3 spans 12 residues. Between the trimmed V and J ends, which lost 7 bases and 2 bases, there was a span of 8 bases. The germline V gene encodes CDR1 MNHEY and CDR2 SVGAGI.

This sequence joins TRBV7-3 and TRBJ2-3, with 7 bases fitting TRBD1. Trimming took 2 bases from V and 2 from J; bases not matched to a gene: 1. CDR1 is SGHTA, CDR2 FQGTGA, per germline. The CDR3 covers 14 residues. CDR3 residues: CASSLDRVTDTQYF. The CDR3 region has the DNA TGTGCCAGCAGCTTAGACAGGGTCACAGATACGCAGTATTTT.

The chain joins TRBV27 to TRBJ1-5, with unresolved D. Trimming cost V 8 bases and J 4 bases, with 15 bases left between them. This CDR3 has 14 residues. CDR1 and CDR2 (germline): MNHEY, SMNVEV (reference sequence). This chain's CDR3 is CASARWAGNQPQHF. The CDR3, as DNA: TGTGCCAGCGCCCGGTGGGCCGGTAATCAGCCCCAGCATTTT.

The chain uses TRBV7-2 and TRBJ2-1, with 10 nucleotides matching TRBD2. After removal of 5 bases from V and 11 bases from J, the junction contained 12 bases not matched to a gene. This CDR3 has 15 amino acids. CDR1 and CDR2 from the germline V gene are SGHTA and FQGNSA. The CDR3 region has the DNA TGTGCCAGCAGCCTACAAGCGACTAGCGGGCTCCAGCAGTTCTTC. It is translated as CASSLQATSGLQQFF.

This clone was seen more than once but under ten times. The rearrangement uses TRBV11-2 and TRBJ2-5; TRBD1 agrees at 7 bases. Losses at the gene ends were 4 bases for V and 6 bases for J; bases not matched to a gene: 8. Germline V gives CDR1 SGHAT, CDR2 FQNNGV. The CDR3 runs 14 residues. The CDR3 loop is CASSSGGTGKTQYF. The DNA for the CDR3 is TGTGCCAGCAGCTCAGGGGGAACAGGGAAGACCCAGTACTTC.

The V gene is TRBV29-1, the J gene TRBJ2-1; perhaps TRBD2 as D (6 bases). Germline assignment: CDR1 SQVTM and CDR2 ANQGSEA. This CDR3 has 14 amino acids. V was pared by 6 bases and J by 0 bases, with 12 bases between. In DNA, the CDR3 is TGCAGCGTCATAGCGGTTAGCTCCTACAATGAGCAGTTCTTC. It yields the protein CSVIAVSSYNEQFF.

The chain combines TRBV7-2 with TRBJ2-7, with TRBD2 as a possible D gene (6 bases). CDR3 length: 14 amino acids. Germline-derived CDR1 and CDR2 are SGHTA and FQGNSA. V lost 3 bases, J lost 0 bases, and 9 bases lay in between. This CDR3 reads CASSFRGSSYEQYF. Written as DNA, the CDR3 is TGTGCCAGCAGCTTCCGGGGGAGCTCCTACGAGCAGTACTTC.

The chain is built from TRBV7-8 and TRBJ2-1, with 8 bases matching TRBD2. The germline V gene encodes CDR1 SGHVS and CDR2 FQNEAQ. The J segment lost 6 bases and the V segment lost 5 bases, leaving 9 bases of the junction unmatched. The CDR3 has 15 residues. CDR3 bases: TGTGCCAGCAGCCGAACCGGGACTAGTATCAATGAGCAGTTCTTC. Translating it yields CASSRTGTSINEQFF.

V is TRBV28 and J is TRBJ2-7; TRBD2 aligns across 7 bases. Germline V CDR1 and CDR2: MDHEN, SYDVKM. J gave up 4 bases and V 6 bases, and 9 bases lay outside the gene matches. The CDR3 sequence is 14 residues long. The CDR3: CASRGGGATYEQYF. The CDR3 DNA reads as TGTGCCAGCAGGGGGGGAGGGGCCACATACGAGCAGTACTTC.

The chain uses TRBV12-3 or TRBV12-4 and TRBJ1-5; no reliable D call. The germline V and J ends were trimmed by 1 base and 5 bases, with 3 bases remaining between them. This CDR3 is 12 amino acids long. CDR3 sequence: CASSLGDQPQHF. For the CDR3, the DNA is TGTGCCAGCAGTTTAGGAGATCAGCCCCAGCATTTT.

The chain joins TRBV13 to TRBJ1-4, with D possibly TRBD1 on 6 matching bases. The V gene lost 5 bases and the J gene lost 8 bases, with 21 bases spanning the gap. The CDR3 is 16 amino acids. Germline CDR1 is PRHDT and CDR2 is FYEKMQ (reference sequence). The DNA of the CDR3 is TGTGCCAGCAGCCTAACCCCTACAGGGTCAGGGGAAAAACTGTTTTTT. As protein: CASSLTPTGSGEKLFF. The full variable domain, in which reference TRBV13 and TRBJ1-4 provide the parts outside the CDR3, is AAGVIQSPRHLIKEKRETATLKCYPIPRHDTVYWYQQGPGQDPQFLISFYEKMQSDKGSIPDRFSAQQFSDYHSELNMSSLELGDSALYFCASSLTPTGSGEKLFFGSGTQLSVL.

The gene calls are TRBV2 and TRBJ2-7; 7 bases match TRBD2. V was pared by 2 bases and J by 0 bases, with 10 bases of the junction left unmatched. The CDR3 has 17 residues. Germline V lookup: CDR1 SNHLY, CDR2 FYNNEI. The CDR3 sequence: CASSERLADLLSYEQYV. The CDR3 region has the DNA TGTGCCAGCAGTGAAAGGCTAGCGGACCTACTCTCCTACGAGCAGTACGTC.

V gene TRBV18 combines with J gene TRBJ2-7; no clear D. This CDR3 is built from 16 residues. The germline V gene encodes CDR1 KGHSH and CDR2 LQKENI. Deletions cut 0 bases from V and 0 bases from J, with 12 bases between. The CDR3 is CASSPPLHTSSYEQYF. In DNA form, the CDR3 reads TGTGCCAGCTCACCACCGTTGCATACAAGCTCCTACGAGCAGTACTTC.

This chain connects TRBV12-2 to TRBJ2-3; the table calls TRBD2, which could not be checked here. TRBV12-2 is a pseudogene segment. CDR3 size: 19 residues. The CDR3 DNA follows: TGTGCAAGTCGCTCCCTAATGCCACTAGCGGGAGAAGGAACAGATACGCAGTATTTT. It yields the protein CASRSLMPLAGEGTDTQYF.

The V call is TRBV11-3, the J call TRBJ2-1; 9 bases align to TRBD2. CDR3 length: 14 amino acids. Trimming took 3 bases from V and 6 from J; bases not matched to a gene: 3. Germline V gives CDR1 SGHNT, CDR2 YENEEA. CDR3 bases: TGTGCCAGCAGCTTCCTTAGCGGGAGCAATGAGCAGTTCTTC. Translating gives CASSFLSGSNEQFF.